The clone carrying this T cell receptor beta chain has just a few counts. Its antigen is not known. The germline V gene has CDR1 SGHTA and CDR2 FQGNSA. CDR3 length: 13 residues. Losses at the gene ends were 4 bases for V and 8 bases for J; bases not matched to a gene: 6. The data belong to a study of OX40 agonist ivuxolimab in advanced cancers. Study-wide findings and caveats: Fewer expanded clones were found on average in CD4+ than in CD8+ T cells.

Generated by immunoSEQ multiplex PCR, the TCRdb table keeps only in-frame clones and is missing some. The table records about 76,000 clones, 85% of them present only once. The chain combines TRBV7-2 with TRBJ1-2; 8 bases agree with TRBD1. Material: CD4+ or CD8+ T cells sorted from blood, obtained in a trial of the OX40 agonist ivuxolimab. The origin of this receptor is an adult with an advanced solid tumor such as melanoma, head and neck, liver or kidney cancer. The DNA of the CDR3 is TGTGCCAGCAGCTCGGACAGGGATGGAGGCTACACCTTC. The encoded protein is CASSSDRDGGYTF.